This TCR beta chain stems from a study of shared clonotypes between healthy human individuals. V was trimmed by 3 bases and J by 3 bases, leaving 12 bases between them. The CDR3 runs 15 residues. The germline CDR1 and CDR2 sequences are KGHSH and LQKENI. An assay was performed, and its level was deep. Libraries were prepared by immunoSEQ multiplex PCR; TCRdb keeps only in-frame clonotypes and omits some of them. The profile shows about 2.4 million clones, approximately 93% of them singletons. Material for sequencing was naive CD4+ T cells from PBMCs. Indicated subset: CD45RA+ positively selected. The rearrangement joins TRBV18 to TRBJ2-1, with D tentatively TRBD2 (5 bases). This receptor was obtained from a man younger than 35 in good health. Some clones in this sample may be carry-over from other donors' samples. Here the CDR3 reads CASSPAAGSYNEQFF. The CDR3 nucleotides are TGTGCCAGCTCACCGGCCGCGGGTAGCTACAATGAGCAGTTCTTC.